This T cell receptor beta chain was captured in a study of blood T cell repertoires in COVID-19. Across the whole study: Some COVID-19 samples were acute and others convalescent; all came from the United States, Italy and Spain. PBMCs, B-cell-depleted T cells, or T cells were the source of the cDNA or gDNA that made up the material.

Germline CDR1 reads SGHVS; CDR2 reads FNYEAQ. The CDR3 is 16 residues long. The germline V and J ends were trimmed by 0 bases and 4 bases, with 16 bases remaining between them. Original processing methods: Reference gene primer amplification yielded estimated nucleated cell counts. Profiling relied on immunoSEQ multiplex PCR, and the TCRdb table lists in-frame clones only, not all of them. The V and J calls and clone size are taken from that table; D and trimming were inferred from the DNA. The sample has some 300,000 clones, approximately 90% seen once. J is TRBJ2-7 and V is TRBV7-6; a possible D gene is TRBD1 (7 bases). Specimen: peripheral blood. This TCR was sampled from a woman between 45 and 65 years old with COVID-19, enrolled during active disease. This CDR3 is CASSLAPGGTVYEQYF. CDR3 nucleotide sequence: TGTGCCAGCAGCTTAGCACCAGGAGGGACAGTTTACGAGCAGTACTTC.